A selection of T cell receptor beta chains follows, all from one sample in a study of blood T cell repertoires in COVID-19. Produced via immunoSEQ multiplex PCR; TCRdb's table is partial and in-frame only. Of around 440,000 clones in the sample, approximately 89% were seen once. The sequenced sample consisted of peripheral blood. The source is a woman aged 45-65 years with COVID-19, enrolled during active disease. CDR3s include the opening cysteine and the closing phenylalanine or tryptophan. Each record gives: V gene, D gene, J gene, clone size, CDR3 protein, CDR3 DNA. The D gene is left open where the match is weak. Only some rows state a clone size, as once, few, many or a class for expanded clones.

v_call: TRBV5-1; d_call: NA; j_call: TRBJ1-1; clone_size: NA; cdr3_aa: CASSRQNTEAFF; cdr3_nt: TGCGCCAGTTCAAGACAGAACACTGAAGCTTTCTTT
v_call: TRBV29-1; d_call: TRBD1; j_call: TRBJ1-1; clone_size: NA; cdr3_aa: CSVARTGSDTEAFF; cdr3_nt: TGCAGCGTTGCCCGGACAGGGTCGGACACTGAAGCTTTCTTT
v_call: TRBV6-6; d_call: TRBD1; j_call: TRBJ2-1; clone_size: NA; cdr3_aa: CASSPAPGQGTSGNEQFF; cdr3_nt: TGTGCCAGCAGTCCTGCCCCGGGACAGGGAACCTCCGGCAATGAGCAGTTCTTC
v_call: TRBV29-1; d_call: NA; j_call: TRBJ2-3; clone_size: NA; cdr3_aa: CSVRGGTDTQYF; cdr3_nt: TGCAGCGTAAGGGGTGGCACAGATACGCAGTATTTT
v_call: TRBV9; d_call: NA; j_call: TRBJ1-3; clone_size: NA; cdr3_aa: CASSVGPGEWNTIYF; cdr3_nt: TGTGCCAGCAGCGTAGGCCCAGGGGAGTGGAACACCATATATTTT
v_call: TRBV7-9; d_call: NA; j_call: TRBJ2-7; clone_size: NA; cdr3_aa: CASSFGVEQYF; cdr3_nt: TGTGCCAGCAGCTTCGGAGTCGAGCAGTACTTC
v_call: TRBV2; d_call: NA; j_call: TRBJ2-7; clone_size: NA; cdr3_aa: CASSEGTHHEQYF; cdr3_nt: TGTGCCAGCAGTGAAGGTACTCACCACGAGCAGTACTTC
v_call: TRBV5-1; d_call: NA; j_call: TRBJ2-4; clone_size: NA; cdr3_aa: CASSLDGLAKNIQYF; cdr3_nt: TGCGCCAGCAGCTTGGACGGTCTAGCCAAAAACATTCAGTACTTC
v_call: TRBV6-5; d_call: TRBD1; j_call: TRBJ1-4; clone_size: NA; cdr3_aa: CASGRTGDNEKLFF; cdr3_nt: TGTGCCAGCGGGCGGACAGGGGATAATGAAAAACTGTTTTTT
v_call: TRBV5-1; d_call: NA; j_call: TRBJ2-3; clone_size: NA; cdr3_aa: CASSLEGNRDTDTQYF; cdr3_nt: TGCGCCAGCAGCTTGGAAGGTAACAGGGACACAGATACGCAGTATTTT
v_call: TRBV5-1; d_call: NA; j_call: TRBJ2-1; clone_size: NA; cdr3_aa: CASSLVVEEQFF; cdr3_nt: TGCGCCAGCAGCTTAGTTGTGGAGGAGCAGTTCTTC
v_call: TRBV29-1; d_call: NA; j_call: TRBJ2-7; clone_size: NA; cdr3_aa: CSVADSPSSYEQYF; cdr3_nt: TGCAGCGTCGCGGACAGTCCGAGCTCCTACGAGCAGTACTTC
v_call: TRBV27; d_call: TRBD1; j_call: TRBJ1-2; clone_size: NA; cdr3_aa: CASSSISRRQGDNYGYTF; cdr3_nt: TGTGCCAGCAGTTCCATCTCCCGCCGGCAGGGGGATAACTATGGCTACACCTTC
v_call: TRBV5-4; d_call: NA; j_call: TRBJ2-3; clone_size: NA; cdr3_aa: CASSSPGGTDTQYF; cdr3_nt: TGTGCCAGCAGCTCGCCGGGGGGCACAGATACGCAGTATTTT
v_call: TRBV2; d_call: TRBD2; j_call: TRBJ2-7; clone_size: NA; cdr3_aa: CASKTSGDAYEQYF; cdr3_nt: TGTGCCAGCAAAACTAGCGGGGACGCCTACGAGCAGTACTTC
v_call: TRBV3-1/TRBV3-2; d_call: TRBD2; j_call: TRBJ2-1; clone_size: NA; cdr3_aa: CASSQDASSGGLNEQFF; cdr3_nt: TGTGCCAGCAGCCAAGATGCGAGTAGCGGGGGCCTTAATGAGCAGTTCTTC
v_call: TRBV7-3; d_call: NA; j_call: TRBJ1-6; clone_size: NA; cdr3_aa: CASSLPGPDSPLHF; cdr3_nt: TGTGCCAGCAGCTTGCCGGGTCCGGATTCACCCCTCCACTTT
v_call: TRBV4-2; d_call: NA; j_call: TRBJ1-2; clone_size: NA; cdr3_aa: CASSQDRTANYGYTF; cdr3_nt: TGTGCCAGCAGCCAAGACAGAACCGCTAACTATGGCTACACCTTC
v_call: TRBV18; d_call: TRBD2; j_call: TRBJ2-1; clone_size: once; cdr3_aa: CASHGLAGDNEQFF; cdr3_nt: TGTGCCAGCCATGGACTAGCGGGGGACAATGAGCAGTTCTTC
v_call: TRBV5-1; d_call: TRBD2; j_call: TRBJ2-1; clone_size: NA; cdr3_aa: CASSSELAGGLNEQFF; cdr3_nt: TGCGCCAGCAGCTCTGAACTAGCGGGGGGGCTCAATGAGCAGTTCTTC
v_call: TRBV7-9; d_call: NA; j_call: TRBJ2-1; clone_size: once; cdr3_aa: CASSLDGGRREQFF; cdr3_nt: TGTGCCAGCAGCTTAGATGGGGGGAGGCGGGAGCAGTTCTTC
v_call: TRBV19; d_call: TRBD1; j_call: TRBJ1-1; clone_size: NA; cdr3_aa: CASRGRTGGENTEAFF; cdr3_nt: TGTGCCAGCCGGGGTCGGACAGGGGGCGAGAACACTGAAGCTTTCTTT
v_call: TRBV9; d_call: NA; j_call: TRBJ2-1; clone_size: once; cdr3_aa: CASSPAAGAYNEQFF; cdr3_nt: TGTGCCAGCAGCCCAGCTGCGGGGGCTTACAATGAGCAGTTCTTC
v_call: TRBV28; d_call: NA; j_call: TRBJ1-1; clone_size: NA; cdr3_aa: CASSYPRFQDQGEAFF; cdr3_nt: TGTGCCAGCAGTTACCCCCGGTTTCAAGATCAGGGTGAAGCTTTCTTT
v_call: TRBV27; d_call: TRBD1; j_call: TRBJ2-7; clone_size: NA; cdr3_aa: CASSPPSWDRATQYAYEQYF; cdr3_nt: TGTGCCAGCAGTCCCCCCTCCTGGGACAGGGCCACCCAATACGCCTACGAGCAGTACTTC
v_call: TRBV18; d_call: NA; j_call: TRBJ1-1; clone_size: once; cdr3_aa: CASSPPRSTGKTTEAFF; cdr3_nt: TGTGCCAGCTCACCACCTAGGTCTACAGGGAAGACCACTGAAGCTTTCTTT
v_call: TRBV2; d_call: NA; j_call: TRBJ1-5; clone_size: NA; cdr3_aa: CASSEAGVSNQPQHF; cdr3_nt: TGTGCCAGCAGTGAAGCAGGAGTCTCCAATCAGCCCCAGCATTTT
v_call: TRBV19; d_call: NA; j_call: TRBJ2-2; clone_size: once; cdr3_aa: CASIAPNTGELFF; cdr3_nt: TGTGCCAGTATAGCCCCGAACACCGGGGAGCTGTTTTTT
v_call: TRBV30; d_call: NA; j_call: TRBJ1-3; clone_size: NA; cdr3_aa: CAWSVRDTIYF; cdr3_nt: TGTGCCTGGAGTGTACGAGACACCATATATTTT
v_call: TRBV28; d_call: NA; j_call: TRBJ2-3; clone_size: NA; cdr3_aa: CASSQQGSWGTDTQYF; cdr3_nt: TGTGCCAGCAGTCAACAGGGAAGTTGGGGCACAGATACGCAGTATTTT
v_call: TRBV27; d_call: NA; j_call: TRBJ2-6; clone_size: NA; cdr3_aa: CASRLAGTGANVLTF; cdr3_nt: TGTGCCAGCCGCCTGGCGGGGACCGGGGCCAACGTCCTGACTTTC
v_call: TRBV24-1; d_call: NA; j_call: TRBJ2-1; clone_size: NA; cdr3_aa: CATSDPGSPYNEQFF; cdr3_nt: TGTGCCACCAGTGACCCCGGGTCCCCTTACAATGAGCAGTTCTTC
v_call: TRBV6-5; d_call: TRBD2; j_call: TRBJ2-1; clone_size: NA; cdr3_aa: CASGPRGGAYNEQFF; cdr3_nt: TGTGCCAGCGGGCCACGGGGGGGAGCCTACAATGAGCAGTTCTTC
v_call: TRBV18; d_call: NA; j_call: TRBJ1-1; clone_size: NA; cdr3_aa: CASSPQGVLGMNTEAFF; cdr3_nt: TGTGCCAGCTCACCACAGGGGGTCTTGGGCATGAACACTGAAGCTTTCTTT
v_call: TRBV9; d_call: NA; j_call: TRBJ1-1; clone_size: NA; cdr3_aa: CASTAGAPDTEAFF; cdr3_nt: TGTGCCAGCACGGCGGGGGCGCCGGACACTGAAGCTTTCTTT
v_call: TRBV14; d_call: NA; j_call: TRBJ1-2; clone_size: NA; cdr3_aa: CASSQDRAGIYGYTF; cdr3_nt: TGTGCCAGCAGCCAAGATCGGGCAGGGATCTATGGCTACACCTTC
v_call: TRBV14; d_call: NA; j_call: TRBJ2-7; clone_size: NA; cdr3_aa: CASSQDLAGEQYF; cdr3_nt: TGTGCCAGCAGCCAAGATCTGGCGGGCGAGCAGTACTTC
v_call: TRBV30; d_call: NA; j_call: TRBJ2-2; clone_size: NA; cdr3_aa: CAWSVGAVNTGELFF; cdr3_nt: TGTGCCTGGAGTGTAGGGGCAGTGAACACCGGGGAGCTGTTTTTT
v_call: TRBV6-4; d_call: NA; j_call: TRBJ1-1; clone_size: NA; cdr3_aa: CASSMDRNTEAFF; cdr3_nt: TGTGCCAGCAGTATGGACAGGAACACTGAAGCTTTCTTT
v_call: TRBV6-6; d_call: TRBD1; j_call: TRBJ1-3; clone_size: NA; cdr3_aa: CASSLRRTGGYGGSGNTIYF; cdr3_nt: TGTGCCAGCAGCCTTCGTAGGACAGGGGGCTACGGTGGCTCTGGAAACACCATATATTTT
v_call: TRBV4-1; d_call: NA; j_call: TRBJ1-5; clone_size: few; cdr3_aa: CASSPAAQGSVRPQHF; cdr3_nt: TGCGCCAGCAGCCCAGCAGCCCAGGGATCAGTGAGGCCCCAGCATTTT
v_call: TRBV9; d_call: TRBD1; j_call: TRBJ1-3; clone_size: NA; cdr3_aa: CASGTGGKRNTIYF; cdr3_nt: TGTGCCAGCGGGACAGGGGGCAAGAGAAACACCATATATTTT
v_call: TRBV7-2; d_call: NA; j_call: TRBJ2-3; clone_size: NA; cdr3_aa: CASSLVGGASTDTQYF; cdr3_nt: TGTGCCAGCAGCTTAGTGGGGGGAGCTAGCACAGATACGCAGTATTTT
v_call: TRBV10-1; d_call: TRBD2; j_call: TRBJ2-3; clone_size: NA; cdr3_aa: CASSERASGGPRDTQYF; cdr3_nt: TGCGCCAGCAGTGAGAGGGCTAGCGGGGGACCCAGAGATACGCAGTATTTT
v_call: TRBV10-3; d_call: NA; j_call: TRBJ1-2; clone_size: NA; cdr3_aa: CAISYRQVHGYTF; cdr3_nt: TGTGCCATCAGCTACCGACAGGTTCATGGCTACACCTTC
v_call: TRBV19; d_call: TRBD2; j_call: TRBJ2-2; clone_size: once; cdr3_aa: CASSIVAGGYTGELFF; cdr3_nt: TGTGCCAGTAGTATAGTCGCGGGGGGCTACACCGGGGAGCTGTTTTTT
v_call: TRBV19; d_call: TRBD1; j_call: TRBJ1-1; clone_size: NA; cdr3_aa: CASTNQGAISEAFF; cdr3_nt: TGTGCCAGTACGAATCAGGGGGCGATCTCTGAAGCTTTCTTT
v_call: TRBV6-1; d_call: NA; j_call: TRBJ1-4; clone_size: NA; cdr3_aa: CASSEQGGDEKLFF; cdr3_nt: TGTGCCAGCAGTGAACAGGGAGGGGATGAAAAACTGTTTTTT
v_call: TRBV30; d_call: TRBD1; j_call: TRBJ1-6; clone_size: NA; cdr3_aa: CAWRKRDSISGANSPLHF; cdr3_nt: TGTGCCTGGAGAAAACGGGACAGTATCTCCGGGGCTAATTCACCCCTCCACTTT